This TCR beta chain was profiled in a study of cytomegalovirus exposure and HLA in healthy donors (dated by TCRdb to 2015 to 2018). For context, the study as a whole: An earlier analysis of approximately 600 of the donors reported roughly 270 Gb of sequence data and 100 million to 140 million unique TCR beta sequences from 150 million to 200 million T cells. Roughly 310 gigabases of sequencing data and tens of millions of unique TCR sequences were included in an early release covering roughly 600 HLA-typed donors. Of the roughly 400 genotyped donors, approximately 83% fell in the genetic ancestry cluster associated with self-reported Caucasian donors. The study was designed to test whether signatures of past pathogen exposure could be identified by cataloging public T cell receptors. The study used immunosequencing to profile the T cell repertoires of several hundred subjects and linked those repertoires to cytomegalovirus serostatus. Besides the first cohort of roughly 660 subjects, a separate validation cohort made up of over 100 different subjects was used. The study combined high-throughput TCR immunosequencing, statistical association of individual TCRs with disease status, and machine learning to predict cytomegalovirus infection status. A later analysis re-analyzed previously published TCR beta repertoires from roughly 690 donors and added high-resolution HLA genotyping to study TCR occurrence patterns. The later analysis used no new phenotypic data to find candidate immune exposures, relying instead on TCR beta sequences and their occurrence across donors. An earlier analysis of several hundred of the donors applied high-throughput TCR beta sequencing to assess whether each TCR beta V gene segment acted as functional or pseudogenic. Donor age, sex, ethnicity and CMV serostatus were compiled alongside the repertoire data. In a later genetic analysis, genome-wide SNP genotypes for about 55% of the roughly 700 donors were used, and that subset was treated as a discovery cohort. Every repertoire in the discovery cohort had been generated on one and the same sequencing platform. HLA typing included class I and class II loci at four-digit resolution. Typing coverage differed by locus: A, B, C, DRB1 and DQB1 were typed in roughly 620-640 donors, DQA1 in approximately 520, DPA1 in 606, and DPB1 in 472. About 5 DR-DQ haplotypes were handled as single units for association and clustering, since linkage in the cohort was strong. On average, around 230,000 unique TCR beta nucleotide sequences were sequenced per donor among 398 genotyped donors of the cohort, with 15% to 20% of those sequences being non-productive. Broader findings and caveats from the paper: Presence/absence analyses assumed roughly uniform sequencing depth across donors, an assumption that may not hold. In a later analysis, most CMV-associated TCR beta chains were found to appear HLA-restricted, with HLA associations seemingly driven largely by CMV exposure. HLA typing was unavailable for some donors at each locus, so association tests used only the typed subset. A further reported finding was that TCR beta sequences accurately predicted the HLA-A and HLA-B alleles for most subjects in the first cohort. The earlier analysis of about 600 of the donors excluded 15 to 20 rarely observed V segments, including chromosome 9 orphons, because counts were too low. In vitro tests confirmed that a few of the cytomegalovirus-associated TCR beta chains recognize cytomegalovirus antigens. A cluster of highly shared sequence variants was judged likely to be a technical artifact of the sequencing pipeline. In a later analysis, HLA-associated TCR beta chains showed more clonal expansion and lower generation probabilities than non-associated chains that were equally common. Immune exposure information for the cohort was limited to CMV serostatus. Assigning TCR associations to individual alleles was difficult when HLA alleles, especially DR and DQ, strongly co-occurred. Compared with the roughly 700-donor mean, donors in an Asian-associated ancestry cluster had fewer N-insertions in productive TCRs, according to a later genetic analysis. In a later analysis, TCR association rates were found to vary across HLA loci, with the most associated TCRs seen for DRB1 alleles and the fewest for HLA-C alleles. In the study, around 150 TCR beta chains were listed as associated with cytomegalovirus. V-gene and J-gene trimming of TCR beta chains was associated with a missense DCLRE1C variant in a later genetic analysis, and the association was replicated in an independent cohort. According to the authors, the approach could potentially be generalized to other disease states and immunological phenotypes. An earlier analysis of around 500 of the donors showed that most TCR beta V segments appeared in productive rearrangements either about 87% or about 30% of the time, which broadly matched IMGT annotations. The cohort was sequenced for TCR beta chains only, and without alpha or paired-chain data the features that could be detected were limited. Correlated functional status among segregating V segments might reflect linkage disequilibrium, but an unknown experimental factor could not be ruled out. Most TCR sequences were observed very rarely across donors, whereas some public TCRs were present in many individuals. The 87-base-pair reads could not distinguish some IMGT-functional V segments, including TRBV6-2 and TRBV6-3, so those segments were excluded. Several of the top co-occurrence clusters appeared to be linked to parvovirus B19, influenza, CMV and Epstein-Barr virus, according to a later analysis. In both the original and validation cohorts, the classifier was reported to diagnose cytomegalovirus status with high specificity and sensitivity. In a later analysis, 16,951 TCR beta sequences were associated with specific HLA alleles at a false discovery rate of 0.05.

This clone was seen a handful of times. What antigen it recognizes has not been identified. No per-base quality is available; no much larger clone lies one base away. V was cut back by 6 bases and J by 1 base, leaving a gap of 10 bases between them. There are 14 amino acids in the CDR3, from cysteine to phenylalanine inclusive. The read is trimmed to its CDR3 DNA, 42 bases read in frame from base 1. The germline V gene provides CDR1 WSHSY and CDR2 SAAADI. Library preparation used the immunoSEQ multiplex PCR assay. For the multiplex PCR, a mixture combining 60 forward primers for TCR Vbeta segments and 13 reverse primers for TCR Jbeta segments was used. The CDR3 region of rearranged TCR beta genes was amplified from genomic DNA by a multiplex PCR assay. The Illumina HiSeq System was used to sequence the amplified TCR beta libraries as 87-base-pair reads. The source study handled its data this way. A later analysis counted 65 million to 90 million unique TCR beta chains across the 666 repertoires, and around 9.9 million of these chains were shared by at least two donors. To remove PCR and sequencing errors, raw reads were error-corrected and collapsed into unique sequences using a nearest-neighbor algorithm that merged closely related sequences. V, D and J gene segments were assigned by aligning CDR3 sequences to IMGT reference sequences. For a sequence to be retained, at least a six-nucleotide match to both a V gene segment and a J gene segment was required. Rearrangements were called productive when the CDR3 lacked stop codons and stayed in frame with V and J; all others were non-productive. CDR3 was defined according to IMGT convention as the region running from the second conserved V-encoded cysteine to the conserved J-encoded phenylalanine. The earlier analysis of about 500 of the donors excluded sequences that lacked an unambiguous match to a single V gene segment. In an earlier analysis of more than 500 of the donors, a V segment was called functional when productive rearrangements were above 56.7%, and segregating when the standard deviation between donors exceeded 5%. A statistical classification framework was built to diagnose cytomegalovirus status from the catalog of TCR beta chain sequences. A later analysis assigned V and J genes by comparing TCR nucleotide sequences with IMGT/GENE-DB human TR gene sequences. A later analysis assigned CDR3 sequences and most-parsimonious VDJ recombination scenarios with the TCRdist pipeline. In a later analysis, every TCR beta chain was defined by the combination of its CDR3 amino acid sequence and its V-gene family, and reads without a unique V-gene family were dropped. To address suspected cross-contamination and a sequencing artifact, a later analysis removed approximately 600 highly shared, low-generation-probability nucleotide sequences. A later analysis calculated a clonal expansion index for each public chain from normalized within-repertoire ranks of inferred template counts. A later analysis computed generation probabilities with a VDJ recombination model fitted to out-of-frame rearrangements, and checked the results against IGoR. Hypergeometric tests were used in a later analysis to score TCR-TCR, TCR-HLA and TCR-CMV co-occurrence, with a repertoire-size bias correction applied to the TCR pairs. To estimate false discovery rates, a later analysis permuted the HLA or CMV assignments 20 times. A later analysis grouped co-occurring TCRs with DBSCAN, adding TCRdist sequence similarity when clustering within HLA-allele-positive subsets. Co-occurrence clustering excluded repertoires with fewer than 30,000 or more than 120,000 public chains, plus five with anomalous nucleotide sharing. Held by TCRdb, this immuneACCESS table contains in-frame sequences only and omits some clones. Under half of the omission traces to an unresolved V gene where checked; the cause of the rest is unknown. V, J and clone size are taken as reported in that table, and D and trimming were inferred from the DNA itself. Within this sample are about 300,000 clones, with 70% to 90% of them counted one time only. The leading ten clones occupy 3% to 4% of the sample.

The cohort consisted of some 670 healthy bone marrow donors. All cohort members were sampled while nominally healthy, although unrecorded immune exposures were likely present. The donor tested CMV seropositive, placing the donor among the approximately 310 seropositive members of the cohort. Each donor provided a peripheral blood sample, and peripheral blood mononuclear cells were used for TCR beta sequencing. The Qiagen DNeasy Blood Extraction Kit was used to extract genomic DNA from the blood cell samples. The sequence links TRBV10-2 to TRBJ1-5, with TRBD1 tentatively as D gene (5 bases match). The specimen sequenced was PBMCs. The receptor was isolated from a man aged 35 to 55 in good health and CMV-seropositive. The CDR3 loop reads CASREGRSNQPQHF. The base sequence is TGCGCCAGCAGGGAGGGGCGAAGCAATCAGCCCCAGCATTTT.